The subject of this entry is one TCR beta chain. Its specificity is not known. V dropped 2 bases and J dropped 5; count of bases not matched to a gene: 6. In germline, CDR1 is LGHNA, CDR2 YSLEER. CDR3 length: 15 residues. PCR used 60 Vbeta primers and 13 Jbeta primers. The assay was immunoSEQ multiplex PCR, and TCRdb's table has in-frame clones only and misses some. The table records 160,000 or so clones, more than 65% of them present only once. These data originate in a study of cytomegalovirus exposure and HLA in healthy donors. Whole-study findings and limits: The CMV antigen specificity of a few CMV-associated chains was confirmed through in vitro analysis. The only immune exposure information that was available was CMV serostatus. TCR beta sequences reportedly predicted most subjects' HLA-A and HLA-B alleles accurately. For presence/absence analyses, sequencing depth was assumed to be roughly uniform across donors.

Sample: PBMCs. The clonotype was recovered from a man under 40 in good health and CMV-seronegative. The rearrangement uses TRBV4-3 and TRBJ1-1; 9 bases align to TRBD1. Here the CDR3 reads CASSQKGQGMTEAFF. CDR3 in DNA: TGCGCCAGCAGCCAAAAAGGACAGGGGATGACTGAAGCTTTCTTT.